A single sample is the source of the 14 T cell receptor beta chains below, sequenced in a study of blood T cells in healthy people across ages (dated by TCRdb to the mid-2010s). Receptors were amplified or captured by 5' RACE. A second PCR of about 6 to 11 cycles was performed with a sample-barcoded 5' primer and a J-beta primer mix. Using fastp at Q25 and MiXCR, TCRdb reprocessed the public reads and kept productive beta chains. Here each entry gathers all rows of one CDR3 protein and keeps the most common genes and DNA. For this sample the table gives 1.5 million to 2 million distinct CDR3 sequences, of which roughly two fifths were detected only once. The ten top clones hold more than 20% of the sample. The sequenced material came from blood. The receptors derive from a human donor in good health.

The J gene is TRBJ2-3, the V gene TRBV24-1, with 10 bases that match TRBD2. The V segment lost 1 base and the J segment 5 bases; nucleotides outside the gene matches: 5. The CDR3 extends over 16 amino acids. Germline CDR1 is KGHDR and CDR2 is SFDVKD. The CDR3 loop reads CATSDFFPSGGDTQYF. The CDR3 coding sequence is TGTGCCACCAGTGATTTCTTCCCTAGCGGGGGAGATACGCAGTATTTT.

The V call is TRBV5-1, the J call TRBJ2-7; 14 nucleotides align to TRBD2. The CDR3 consists of 16 residues. The trim removed 4 bases at V and 6 bases at J, leaving 9 bases unmatched. Germline assignment: CDR1 SGHRS and CDR2 YFSETQ. The CDR3: CASSLGLAGETGEQYF. The CDR3 region has the DNA TGCGCCAGCAGCCTGGGACTAGCGGGGGAGACCGGCGAGCAGTACTTC. The variable domain in full, completed from reference TRBV5-1 and TRBJ2-7, reads KAGVTQTPRYLIKTRGQQVTLSCSPISGHRSVSWYQQTPGQGLQFLFEYFSETQRNKGNFPGRFSGRQFSNSRSEMNVSTLELGDSALYLCASSLGLAGETGEQYFGPGTRLTVT.

The chain has TRBV10-3 and TRBJ1-5, with D perhaps matching TRBD1 (6 bases). The ends were cut back, 6 bases at V and 5 bases at J, with 14 bases in the middle. Germline-derived CDR1 and CDR2 are ENHRY and SYGVKD. This CDR3 contains 14 residues. The CDR3 DNA reads as TGTGCCATCAGCCCGGGGGCAGGGTATCAGCCCCAGCATTTT. Its protein product is CAISPGAGYQPQHF.

On this clonotype: This may be a read error: a much more frequent sequence differs by one nucleotide. This chain links TRBV29-1 with TRBJ1-2, with D tentatively TRBD1 (5 bases). The CDR3 has 15 residues. From germline, CDR1 is SQVTM and CDR2 ANQGSEA. Trimming shortened V by 4 bases and J by 1 base, and 16 bases separated the two germline ends. CDR3 DNA sequence: TGCAGCGTTGGTAGAACCGGGCAGGGTAACTATGGCTACACCTTC. Residues: CSVGRTGQGNYGYTF.

The V gene is TRBV3-1, the J gene TRBJ2-5; no firm D call. This CDR3 spans 12 amino acids. V dropped 8 bases and J dropped 5 bases, with 12 bases sitting between them. In germline, CDR1 is LGHDT, CDR2 YNNKEL (reference sequence). The CDR3 sequence: CASLGGVETQYF. The CDR3 DNA is TGTGCCAGCCTGGGCGGCGTGGAGACCCAGTACTTC.

This clonotype occurred a few times. This chain uses TRBV7-9 with TRBJ2-7; D possibly matches TRBD1 or TRBD2 (5 bases each). Germline loops: CDR1 SEHNR, CDR2 FQNEAQ (reference sequence). V gave up 5 bases and J gave up 4 bases, with 18 bases separating them. The CDR3 is 15 amino acids. The CDR3 spells CASSPTPGTPYEQYF. The CDR3 DNA reads TGTGCCAGCAGCCCTACTCCCGGGACCCCTTACGAGCAGTACTTC.

This clonotype came up a few times. V is TRBV7-9 and J is TRBJ2-5, with unresolved D. Trimming stripped 3 bases from V and 7 bases from J, with 6 bases between. CDR3 length equals 11 residues. CDR1 and CDR2 from the germline V gene are SEHNR and FQNEAQ (reference sequence). The CDR3 region has the DNA TGTGCCAGCAGCTTGGAAGTGACCCAGTACTTC. As protein: CASSLEVTQYF.

In its sample, this clonotype was seen a few times. The chain combines TRBV12-3 or TRBV12-4 with TRBJ2-2; tentatively, D is TRBD1 (5 bases). V lost 8 bases to trimming and J lost 4 bases, with 20 bases between them. This CDR3 is 16 amino acids long. CDR3 DNA: TGTGCCAGCGCCGGTTCGAACAGGATGGTCACCGGGGAGCTGTTTTTT. Amino acids: CASAGSNRMVTGELFF.

V gene TRBV7-9 combines with J gene TRBJ1-1; maybe TRBD1 (6 bases). The germline V gene has CDR1 SEHNR and CDR2 FQNEAQ (reference sequence). The CDR3 totals 11 residues. The V end lost 10 bases, the J end lost 4 bases, and 10 bases lay between the germline ends. The CDR3 DNA sequence: TGTGCCACTGGACAGAGCACTGAAGCTTTCTTT. Encoded protein: CATGQSTEAFF.

This chain links TRBV7-8 with TRBJ2-3; D may correspond to TRBD1 or TRBD2 (5 bases each). V was clipped by 1 base and J by 7 bases, with 24 bases between them. CDR1 SGHVS and CDR2 FQNEAQ come from the germline V gene. This CDR3 contains 18 residues. Here the CDR3 reads CASSLELWLADGAYTQYF. In DNA, the CDR3 is TGTGCCAGCAGCTTAGAGCTATGGTTAGCCGACGGGGCGTATACGCAGTATTTT.

This rearrangement joins TRBV7-9 to TRBJ2-1, with no clear D. The V end was cut by 4 bases, the J end by 5 bases, with 9 bases between. The CDR3 has 13 amino acids. The V gene's germline CDR1 is SEHNR and CDR2 FQNEAQ (reference sequence). The CDR3 DNA is TGTGCCAGCAGCTCTACGTCCGACAATGAGCAGTTCTTC. As protein: CASSSTSDNEQFF.

V gene TRBV4-3 combines with J gene TRBJ1-2, with unresolved D. This CDR3 is 15 amino acids long. The V and J ends lost 4 bases and 5 bases respectively, with 17 bases between them. CDR1 LGHNA and CDR2 YSLEER come from the germline V gene. CDR3 region: CASSPLIGEGYGYTF. In nucleotides, the CDR3 is TGCGCCAGCAGCCCCCTAATCGGGGAGGGATATGGCTACACCTTC.

This clonotype was detected a few times. The J gene is TRBJ2-1, the V gene TRBV4-3, with 7 nucleotides matching TRBD2. The J segment lost 3 bases and the V segment lost 5 bases, leaving 13 bases of the junction unmatched. This CDR3 comprises 17 residues. In germline, CDR1 is LGHNA, CDR2 YSLEER. The CDR3 reads CASSDESAGDFYNEQFF. In DNA, the CDR3 is TGCGCCAGCAGCGACGAATCGGCGGGGGACTTCTACAATGAGCAGTTCTTC.

This clonotype was picked up a small number of times. J is TRBJ1-6 and V is TRBV6-5; 7 nucleotides line up with TRBD1. The CDR3 spans 15 residues. Germline V gene lookup returns CDR1 MNHEY and CDR2 SVGAGI. The ends lost 7 bases at V and 9 bases at J; junction bases unmatched: 12. CDR3 protein: CASTVDRDMVSPLHF. The CDR3, as DNA: TGTGCCAGCACCGTAGACAGGGACATGGTTTCACCCCTCCACTTT.